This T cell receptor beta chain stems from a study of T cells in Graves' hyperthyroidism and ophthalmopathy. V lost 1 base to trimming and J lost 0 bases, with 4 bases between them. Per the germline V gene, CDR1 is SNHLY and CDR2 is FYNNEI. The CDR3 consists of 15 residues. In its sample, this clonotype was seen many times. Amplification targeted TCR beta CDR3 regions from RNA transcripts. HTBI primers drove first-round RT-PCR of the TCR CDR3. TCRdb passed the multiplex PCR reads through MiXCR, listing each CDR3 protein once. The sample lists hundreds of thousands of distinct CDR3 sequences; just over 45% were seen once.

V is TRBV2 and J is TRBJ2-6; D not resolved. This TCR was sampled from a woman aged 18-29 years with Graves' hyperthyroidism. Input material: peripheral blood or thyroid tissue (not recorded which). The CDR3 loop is CASSEGPSGANVLTF. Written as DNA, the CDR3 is TGTGCCAGCAGTGAAGGGCCCTCTGGGGCCAACGTCCTGACTTTC.